The next 30 T cell receptor beta chains were all read from a single sample in a study of CD8 T cells in Susac syndrome. Random hexamers were used to reverse transcribe the RNA input (roughly 0.5 to 1 ug). MiXCR, run by TCRdb on the immunoSEQ multiplex PCR reads, gives a single entry per CDR3 protein. Of 150,000 to 200,000 distinct CDR3 sequences detected, 90% to 95% appear once; the ten largest clones hold 0.1%. The specimen was CD4+ T cells from PBMCs. The origin of the receptors is a human donor in good health.

V usage is TRBV7-2 and J usage is TRBJ2-2; 8 bases line up with TRBD1. Germline V lookup: CDR1 SGHTA, CDR2 FQGNSA. V was pared by 2 bases and J by 5 bases, with 4 bases of the junction left unmatched. This CDR3 contains 15 residues. The CDR3 nucleotides are TGTGCCAGCAGCTTAAGCAGGGGGCGGACCGGGGAGCTGTTTTTT. Its translation: CASSLSRGRTGELFF.

The V call is TRBV9, the J call TRBJ2-2; D call uncertain. The CDR3 has 14 residues. CDR1 is SGDLS, CDR2 YYNGEE, per germline. Trimming shortened V by 3 bases and J by 7 bases, and 13 bases separated the two germline ends. The CDR3 here is CASSEISANGELFF. In DNA form, the CDR3 reads TGTGCCAGCAGCGAAATAAGCGCCAACGGGGAGCTGTTTTTT.

This rearrangement joins TRBV5-1 to TRBJ1-6; a weak D match, TRBD1 (5 bases). Germline assignment: CDR1 SGHRS and CDR2 YFSETQ. V was pared by 4 bases and J by 6 bases, with 11 bases between. This CDR3 spans 14 amino acids. The CDR3 nucleotides are TGCGCCAGCAGCCTGCGGGACGGTAATTCACCCCTCCACTTT. As protein: CASSLRDGNSPLHF.

V gene TRBV30 combines with J gene TRBJ2-5; TRBD1 aligns across 9 bases. In germline, CDR1 is GTSNPN, CDR2 SVGIG (reference sequence). V was clipped by 3 bases and J by 5 bases; unmatched bases: 1. The CDR3 runs 12 residues. The CDR3 protein is CAWRTGGETQYF. CDR3 nucleotides: TGTGCCTGGAGGACAGGGGGGGAGACCCAGTACTTC.

This chain uses TRBV5-4 with TRBJ2-2; 9 bases fit TRBD2. CDR3 size: 16 residues. V lost 4 bases, J lost 4 bases, and 8 bases stayed unmatched. Germline-derived CDR1 and CDR2 are SGHNT and YYREEE (reference sequence). CDR3 protein: CASSLAGGRVTGELFF. CDR3 nucleotide sequence: TGTGCCAGCAGCCTGGCGGGGGGGCGGGTCACCGGGGAGCTGTTTTTT.

The rearrangement uses TRBV12-3 or TRBV12-4 and TRBJ2-1; D remains unclear. This CDR3 contains 10 residues. V was cut by 5 bases and J by 9 bases, with 5 bases left in between. CDR3 amino acids: CASSQTEQFF. The CDR3 nucleotides read TGTGCCAGCAGTCAAACTGAGCAGTTCTTC.

The chain has TRBV7-8 and TRBJ2-7, with TRBD1 identical over 8 bases. Germline CDR1 reads SGHVS; CDR2 reads FQNEAQ. V dropped 1 base and J dropped 3; count of bases not matched to a gene: 5. This CDR3 is built from 15 residues. The CDR3 loop is CASSLEGTGGYEQYV. Here the CDR3 DNA reads TGTGCCAGCAGCTTAGAGGGAACAGGGGGCTACGAGCAGTACGTC.

The chain links TRBV7-9 to TRBJ1-3, with D maybe TRBD1 (5 bases). The CDR3 length is 13 residues. With 8 bases removed from V and 2 bases from J, the gap between germline ends came to 10 bases. Germline V CDR1 and CDR2: SEHNR, FQNEAQ (reference sequence). The CDR3 loop is CASRLGAGNTIYF. CDR3 in DNA: TGTGCCAGCCGTCTAGGGGCTGGAAACACCATATATTTT.

V gene TRBV7-2 combines with J gene TRBJ2-7, with 10 bases that match TRBD2. Per the germline V gene, CDR1 is SGHTA and CDR2 is FQGNSA. The CDR3 spans 15 residues. V lost 6 bases and J lost 6; bases outside the gene matches: 11. CDR3 coding DNA: TGTGCCAGCAGGGTTGAAGCGGGGGGGCAGGGCGAGCAGTACTTC. Protein sequence: CASRVEAGGQGEQYF.

V is TRBV2 and J is TRBJ1-4; D possibly corresponds to TRBD1 (6 bases). The CDR3 loop spans 15 amino acids. Germline V gives CDR1 SNHLY, CDR2 FYNNEI. Trimming removed 3 bases from V and 8 bases from J, with 16 bases in between. The CDR3 here is CASSDGGGVGEKLFF. As DNA, the CDR3 is TGTGCCAGCAGTGATGGGGGCGGCGTAGGGGAAAAACTGTTTTTT.

V and J are TRBV14 and TRBJ1-2; D gene uncertain. The germline V gene encodes CDR1 SGHDN and CDR2 FVKESK. The CDR3 has 15 amino acids. V lost 0 bases and J 2 bases, leaving 10 bases between the germline ends. CDR3 in DNA: TGTGCCAGCAGCCAAGATCATCGAGGGAACTATGGCTACACCTTC. Translated, it gives CASSQDHRGNYGYTF.

The V call is TRBV12-3 or TRBV12-4, the J call TRBJ2-1; TRBD1 matches 7 bases. J gave up 8 bases and V 5 bases, and 12 bases lay outside the gene matches. The CDR3 totals 15 residues. CDR3 sequence (DNA): TGTGCCAGCAGTCAAGAGGCAGGGGGTGGGTATGAGCAGTTCTTC. Residues: CASSQEAGGGYEQFF.

This chain joins TRBV6-2 or TRBV6-3 and TRBJ2-7, with D tentatively TRBD2 (5 bases). Germline V gives CDR1 MNHEY, CDR2 SVGEGT. Trimming stripped 6 bases from V and 3 bases from J, with 12 bases between. The CDR3 is 13 residues long. The CDR3 here is CASSVERDYEQYF. The CDR3 bases are TGTGCCAGCAGCGTGGAGAGGGACTACGAGCAGTACTTC.

This clonotype was recorded once. The chain combines TRBV9 with TRBJ2-3; 11 bases map to TRBD2. CDR3 length: 14 residues. Germline V lookup: CDR1 SGDLS, CDR2 YYNGEE. V gave up 7 bases and J gave up 8 bases; unmatched junction bases: 9. The CDR3, as DNA: TGTGCCAGCCGGGTGGGGCTAGCGGGAGGTACGCAGTATTTT. Its translation: CASRVGLAGGTQYF.

The genes are TRBV27 and TRBJ2-7; 8 bases map to TRBD2. V shed 3 bases, J shed 6 bases, and the junction held 7 bases outside the gene matches. The CDR3 runs to 14 residues. Per germline, CDR1 MNHEY and CDR2 SMNVEV (reference sequence). The CDR3 DNA reads TGTGCCAGCAGTTTTTCCTCACGGGGGGGCGAGCAGTACTTC. Its protein product is CASSFSSRGGEQYF.

The chain employs TRBV20-1 and TRBJ2-5; TRBD2 might be the D (6 bases). This CDR3 is built from 11 residues. CDR1 is DFQATT and CDR2 is SNEGSKA in the germline V gene (reference sequence). Trimming removed 2 bases from V and 5 bases from J, with 6 bases in between. In nucleotides, the CDR3 is TGCAGTGCTAGAAGCGGGGAGACCCAGTACTTC. Encoded protein: CSARSGETQYF.

Comment on this clonotype: One end of the junction does not line up with germline, which may come from a read error. The genes are TRBV7-7 and TRBJ2-3, with a weak D call TRBD2 (6 bases). The CDR3 is made up of 14 amino acids. The germline CDR1 and CDR2 sequences are SSHAT and FNYEAQ (reference sequence). CDR3 protein: CASSLGRQTDTQYF. The CDR3 DNA follows: TGTGCTAGCAGCCTGGGGAGGCAGACAGATACGCAGTATTTT.

This rearrangement joins TRBV9 to TRBJ1-2, with D maybe TRBD1 (5 bases). Trimming shortened V by 0 bases and J by 4 bases, and 10 bases separated the two germline ends. Germline CDR1 reads SGDLS; CDR2 reads YYNGEE. CDR3 length equals 14 residues. The CDR3 DNA reads as TGTGCCAGCAGCGTAGGTTCAGGGACCTATGGCTACACCTTC. It translates to CASSVGSGTYGYTF.

The rearrangement uses TRBV7-2 and TRBJ1-2, with D tentatively TRBD1 (5 bases). CDR1 and CDR2 (germline): SGHTA, FQGNSA. The germline V and J ends were trimmed by 5 bases and 2 bases, with 12 bases remaining between them. This CDR3 contains 14 residues. CDR3 residues: CASSAGTLNYGYTF. The DNA for the CDR3 is TGTGCCAGCAGCGCCGGGACCCTCAACTATGGCTACACCTTC.

J is TRBJ2-2 and V is TRBV12-3 or TRBV12-4; 7 nucleotides match TRBD2. The CDR3 length is 15 residues. J was trimmed by 0 bases and V by 10 bases; bases with no gene match: 8. The CDR3 region is CATRSGFANTGELFF. CDR3 DNA: TGTGCCACCCGTAGCGGGTTCGCGAACACCGGGGAGCTGTTTTTT.

This clonotype has a handful of counts. The rearrangement links TRBV28 to TRBJ1-2; the D is unclear. V lost 7 bases, J lost 6 bases, and 6 bases lay in between. Germline-derived CDR1 and CDR2 are MDHEN and SYDVKM. The CDR3 is 10 residues long. The CDR3 DNA reads TGTGCCAGCAATTCGAATGGCTACACCTTC. Amino acids: CASNSNGYTF.

The rearrangement joins TRBV20-1 to TRBJ2-1; 9 positions match TRBD2. The germline V gene has CDR1 DFQATT and CDR2 SNEGSKA (reference sequence). V lost 3 bases to trimming and J lost 4 bases; unmatched junction nucleotides: 7. The CDR3 has 15 amino acids. CDR3 sequence (DNA): TGCAGTGCTAGGATGTTCGCGGGGGGGTACAATGAGCAGTTCTTC. Protein sequence: CSARMFAGGYNEQFF.

CDR3 DNA: TGCAGTGCCTTGCCAGGGTACACAGATACGCAGTATTTT. Amino acid sequence: CSALPGYTDTQYF. This sequence joins TRBV20-1 and TRBJ2-3, with D maybe TRBD1 (5 bases). This CDR3 contains 13 residues. Germline V gene sequence: CDR1 DFQATT, CDR2 SNEGSKA (reference sequence). Trimming removed 6 bases at V and 2 bases at J, with 12 bases between.

This clonotype came up a few times. The V call is TRBV6-6, the J call TRBJ1-4; D is ambiguous. Per germline, CDR1 MNHNY and CDR2 SVGAGI (reference sequence). The length of the CDR3 is 15 residues. The ends were cut back, 2 bases at V and 0 bases at J, with 7 bases in the middle. Written as DNA, the CDR3 is TGTGCCAGCAGTTACCGACACGCAACTAATGAAAAACTGTTTTTT. Amino acid sequence: CASSYRHATNEKLFF.

This clonotype was seen only once. The chain uses TRBV5-1 and TRBJ2-7; the D call may be TRBD1 or TRBD2 (5 bases each). V was trimmed by 4 bases and J by 2 bases, leaving 13 bases between them. This CDR3 has 14 amino acids. Germline loops: CDR1 SGHRS, CDR2 YFSETQ. The CDR3 DNA reads TGCGCCAGCAGCGTGGGACCCGAGACCTACGAGCAGTACGTC. Its protein product is CASSVGPETYEQYV.

V usage is TRBV6-2 or TRBV6-3 and J usage is TRBJ2-5; D is unresolved. The CDR3 sequence is 16 residues long. Germline-derived CDR1 and CDR2 are MNHEY and SVGEGT. V lost 7 bases and J 5 bases, leaving 23 bases between the germline ends. The CDR3 region has the DNA TGTGCCAGCAACCCCAGACGGAGACATATGTTCGAGACCCAGTACTTC. It yields the protein CASNPRRRHMFETQYF.

The genes are TRBV5-1 and TRBJ2-2; D possibly corresponds to TRBD1 (5 bases). Deletions cut 0 bases from V and 6 bases from J, with 9 bases between. Looked up from germline, CDR1 is SGHRS and CDR2 is YFSETQ. The CDR3 contains 14 residues. CDR3 bases: TGCGCCAGCAGCTTGGTCCAGGGTTCCGGGGAGCTGTTTTTT. This translates into CASSLVQGSGELFF.

The V and J genes are TRBV20-1 and TRBJ1-5; D uncertain. The germline gives CDR1 DFQATT, CDR2 SNEGSKA (reference sequence). The V end lost 6 bases, the J end lost 3 bases, and 9 bases lay between the germline ends. The CDR3 runs 12 residues. The DNA for the CDR3 is TGCAGTGCCACAGATATCAATCAGCCCCAGCATTTT. Translated: CSATDINQPQHF.

The chain employs TRBV20-1 and TRBJ2-7; D assignment may be TRBD1 or TRBD2 (5 bases each). The germline gives CDR1 DFQATT, CDR2 SNEGSKA (reference sequence). Deletions cut 6 bases from V and 2 bases from J, with 14 bases between. The CDR3 extends over 13 amino acids. CDR3 nucleotides: TGCAGTGCACCAAGGGACCCCGCCTACGAGCAGTACTTC. Protein: CSAPRDPAYEQYF.

This chain joins TRBV15 and TRBJ2-5; D is possibly TRBD1 (5 bases). Germline V gene lookup returns CDR1 LNHNV and CDR2 YYDKDF (reference sequence). V was trimmed by 2 bases and J by 4 bases, leaving 14 bases between them. The CDR3 consists of 15 residues. The CDR3: CATSRSPQGRETQYF. In DNA form, the CDR3 reads TGTGCCACCAGCAGATCCCCCCAGGGCAGAGAGACCCAGTACTTC.